The subject of this entry is one T cell receptor (beta chain). Germline trimming cut 0 bases from V and 6 bases from J; bases unmatched to any gene: 6. The CDR3 length is 17 residues. Germline CDR1 is MGHRA and CDR2 is YSYEKL. Primers used in a second PCR of about 7 to 11 cycles were a sample-barcoded 5' primer and a J-beta primer mix. TCRdb independently ran MiXCR on the 5' RACE reads; one entry per CDR3 protein. The table shows under 800,000 distinct CDR3 sequences, with 21% occurring only once. Every sample yielded at least 6.5 million isolated PBMCs. These data are taken from a study of blood T cells in healthy people across ages.

Source material: blood. This chain connects TRBV4-1 to TRBJ2-1, with TRBD2 identical over 12 bases. The TCR originated in a man aged 65 to 79 in good health. CDR3 in amino acids: CASSQDLTSGRSNEQFF. DNA for the CDR3: TGCGCCAGCAGCCAAGACCTTACTAGCGGGAGGAGCAATGAGCAGTTCTTC.